This entry lists 22 T cell receptor beta chains sequenced from one sample in a study of shared clonotypes between healthy human individuals. Libraries were prepared by immunoSEQ multiplex PCR; TCRdb keeps only in-frame clonotypes and omits some of them. Among some 1,100,000 clones listed, roughly 74% were seen once. The material sequenced was memory CD4+ T cells from PBMCs. Noted subset: CD45RA-negative fraction. These TCRs come from a man younger than 35 in good health. Some clones in this sample may be carry-over from other donors' samples.

V and J are TRBV2 and TRBJ2-6; unclear D gene. V lost 6 bases, J lost 2 bases, and 8 bases lay in between. The V gene's germline CDR1 is SNHLY and CDR2 FYNNEI. This CDR3 is 14 amino acids long. CDR3 sequence reads: CASRGSAGANVLTF. The CDR3 DNA follows: TGTGCCAGCAGGGGGTCAGCTGGGGCCAACGTCCTGACTTTC.

V usage is TRBV7-3 and J usage is TRBJ2-7, with 9 bases identical to TRBD2. The germline gives CDR1 SGHTA, CDR2 FQGTGA. The length of the CDR3 is 15 residues. With 5 bases clipped from V and 5 bases from J, the junction kept 10 bases outside the gene matches. The CDR3 DNA follows: TGTGCCAGCAGCGCCTTAGCGGGAGATACCAACGAGCAGTACTTC. Its protein is CASSALAGDTNEQYF.

The DNA for the CDR3 is TGTGCCAGCAGCTTTGAGGGGGTGGGCTATGGCTACACCTTC. Residues: CASSFEGVGYGYTF. The chain has TRBV9 and TRBJ1-2, with D perhaps TRBD1 (6 bases). V was trimmed by 4 bases and J by 4 bases, leaving 14 bases between them. Germline values: CDR1 SGDLS, CDR2 YYNGEE. This CDR3 region has 14 residues.

In its sample, this clone was seen once. This chain uses TRBV5-1 with TRBJ2-5; 13 bases line up with TRBD2. CDR3 length: 17 residues. Germline V gives CDR1 SGHRS, CDR2 YFSETQ. J lost 5 bases, V lost 4 bases, and 11 bases had no gene match. The CDR3 spells CASSPTSGRALGETQYF. The CDR3 bases are TGCGCCAGCAGCCCTACTAGCGGGAGGGCCTTAGGGGAGACCCAGTACTTC.

The J gene is TRBJ2-7, the V gene TRBV5-8, with 12 bases matching TRBD2. From germline, CDR1 is SGHTS and CDR2 YDEGEE. This CDR3 contains 16 residues. V shed 4 bases and J 3 bases; nucleotides not matched to a gene: 8. The CDR3 here is CASSREGLAGFYEQYF. The CDR3 DNA follows: TGTGCCAGCAGCAGAGAGGGACTAGCGGGTTTCTACGAGCAGTACTTC.

V and J are TRBV11-2 and TRBJ2-2; D uncertain. The germline V gene encodes CDR1 SGHAT and CDR2 FQNNGV. The CDR3 totals 11 residues. Trimming took 3 bases from V and 8 from J, leaving 4 bases between them. DNA for the CDR3: TGTGCCAGCAGCTTTTTGGGGGAGCTGTTTTTT. Its translation is CASSFLGELFF.

This clone occurred a few times. The chain employs TRBV7-3 and TRBJ2-1, with D tentatively TRBD1 or TRBD2 (5 bases each). The germline gives CDR1 SGHTA, CDR2 FQGTGA. The CDR3 has 14 amino acids. Trimming shortened V by 0 bases and J by 7 bases, and 10 bases separated the two germline ends. CDR3 sequence (DNA): TGTGCCAGCAGCTTAACGGGGGACGTAAATGAGCAGTTCTTC. It codes for CASSLTGDVNEQFF.

This chain links TRBV20-1 with TRBJ2-7; D not certain. The V gene's germline CDR1 is DFQATT and CDR2 SNEGSKA (reference sequence). This CDR3 is 11 amino acids long. Trimming removed 3 bases from V and 5 bases from J, with 8 bases in between. CDR3 coding DNA: TGCAGTGCTAGGAGCCAGCACGAGCAGTACTTC. Protein product: CSARSQHEQYF.

The chain combines TRBV5-1 with TRBJ2-5; 9 bases match TRBD2. The closer fit of TRBJ2-7 to the DNA end suggests the J call may be wrong. CDR1 and CDR2 from the germline V gene are SGHRS and YFSETQ. The CDR3 has 17 amino acids. The CDR3 DNA reads as TGCGCCAGCAGCTTGGTGGCAGCCGGGACTAGCCGCCACGAGCAGTACTTC. It translates to CASSLVAAGTSRHEQYF.

The genes are TRBV6-6 and TRBJ2-7; 9 nucleotides align to TRBD2. The V gene end was trimmed by 10 bases and the J gene end by 8 bases; junction bases not matched to a gene: 9. The germline gives CDR1 MNHNY, CDR2 SVGAGI (reference sequence). This CDR3 has 12 amino acids. In nucleotides, the CDR3 is TGTGCCACCCGCGGGGGGGTCTTAAAGCAGTACTTC. Residues: CATRGGVLKQYF.

Of note for this clone: This CDR3 is also generated by other DNA sequences in the sample. CDR3 protein: CASSLGLAGVRDTQYF. In DNA form, the CDR3 reads TGTGCCAGCAGCTTAGGTCTGGCAGGGGTACGAGATACGCAGTATTTT. The rearrangement joins TRBV7-9 to TRBJ2-3; the D gene is possibly TRBD1 (6 bases). In germline, CDR1 is SEHNR, CDR2 FQNEAQ (reference sequence). The CDR3 extends over 16 amino acids. Trimming shortened V by 1 base and J by 5 bases, and 16 bases separated the two germline ends. The complete variable domain, with remaining parts taken from reference TRBV7-9 and TRBJ2-3, reads DTGVSQNPRHKITKRGQNVTFRCDPISEHNRLYWYRQTLGQGPEFLTYFQNEAQLEKSRLLSDRFSAERPKGSFSTLEIQRTEQGDSAMYLCASSLGLAGVRDTQYFGPGTRLTVL.

The V call is TRBV9, the J call TRBJ2-1; 9 nucleotides agree with TRBD2. Looked up from germline, CDR1 is SGDLS and CDR2 is YYNGEE. The V segment lost 1 base and the J segment 7 bases; nucleotides outside the gene matches: 6. This CDR3 contains 15 residues. The CDR3 region is CASSVNAGGPNEQFF. In nucleotides, the CDR3 is TGTGCCAGCAGCGTAAACGCGGGAGGGCCGAATGAGCAGTTCTTC. The full variable domain, completed using reference TRBV9 and TRBJ2-1, is DSGVTQTPKHLITATGQRVTLRCSPRSGDLSVYWYQQSLDQGLQFLIQYYNGEERAKGNILERFSAQQFPDLHSELNLSSLELGDSALYFCASSVNAGGPNEQFFGPGTRLTVL.

The chain has TRBV5-6 and TRBJ2-3; D ambiguous. Germline assignment: CDR1 SGHDT and CDR2 YYEEEE. The CDR3 contains 12 residues. V gave up 2 bases and J gave up 2 bases, with 3 bases separating them. CDR3 residues: CASSLYTDTQYF. CDR3 coding DNA: TGTGCCAGCAGCTTATACACAGATACGCAGTATTTT.

Points on this clone: The same CDR3 arises from other DNA sequences in this sample as well. The chain recombines TRBV5-4 with TRBJ2-7, with D perhaps assigned TRBD1 or TRBD2 (5 bases each). V was clipped by 2 bases and J by 2 bases, with 11 bases between them. Germline CDR1 reads SGHNT; CDR2 reads YYREEE (reference sequence). The CDR3 consists of 14 residues. The CDR3 bases are TGTGCCAGCAGCTTAGGGGACGGAGCCTACGAGCAGTACTTC. It yields the protein CASSLGDGAYEQYF.

This clone was seen a few times. The rearrangement links TRBV5-1 to TRBJ2-1; 7 bases fit TRBD2. Unmatched junction bases numbered 11, after V lost 0 bases and J lost 8 bases. This CDR3 is 16 amino acids long. CDR1 is SGHRS, CDR2 YFSETQ, per germline. In nucleotides, the CDR3 is TGCGCCAGCAGCTTGGCGCGAGGGAGGGTACGCGATGAGCAGTTCTTC. The encoded protein is CASSLARGRVRDEQFF.

This clone was seen once. This sequence joins TRBV6-5 and TRBJ2-2, with D uncertain. CDR1 MNHEY and CDR2 SVGAGI come from the germline V gene. V shed 2 bases and J shed 7 bases, with 8 bases lying between them. This CDR3 has 13 residues. The CDR3: CASSYPRVGELFF. The CDR3 DNA reads as TGTGCCAGCAGTTACCCTAGGGTCGGGGAGCTGTTTTTT.

V gene TRBV9 combines with J gene TRBJ2-7; possible D gene TRBD2, 5 bases. Germline V gene sequence: CDR1 SGDLS, CDR2 YYNGEE. Trimming shortened V by 0 bases and J by 3 bases, and 13 bases separated the two germline ends. This CDR3 spans 15 amino acids. The CDR3 reads CASSVGTGGFYEQYF. The CDR3 DNA reads TGTGCCAGCAGCGTAGGAACTGGAGGATTCTACGAGCAGTACTTC.

The rearrangement uses TRBV2 and TRBJ1-1; possibly TRBD1 for D (6 bases). V gave up 3 bases and J gave up 5 bases, with 13 bases separating them. Germline CDR1 and CDR2: SNHLY and FYNNEI. There are 14 residues in the CDR3. CDR3 bases: TGTGCCAGCAGTGATCGGGGGCTGGGGACTGAAGCTTTCTTT. It yields the protein CASSDRGLGTEAFF.

The chain carries TRBV6-5 and TRBJ1-1; no clear D. The ends were cut back, 0 bases at V and 2 bases at J, with 10 bases in the middle. The CDR3 runs to 15 residues. The germline CDR1 and CDR2 sequences are MNHEY and SVGAGI. CDR3 sequence reads: CASSYSRNANTEAFF. DNA for the CDR3: TGTGCCAGCAGTTACTCGAGGAACGCTAACACTGAAGCTTTCTTT.

The chain links TRBV5-4 to TRBJ2-2; D is unresolved. Between the trimmed V and J ends, which lost 2 bases and 0 bases, there was a span of 11 bases. There are 16 residues in the CDR3. Germline assignment: CDR1 SGHNT and CDR2 YYREEE (reference sequence). In DNA, the CDR3 is TGTGCCAGCAGCTTCAGTCTCGGACCGAACACCGGGGAGCTGTTTTTT. This sequence encodes CASSFSLGPNTGELFF.

The chain joins TRBV10-3 to TRBJ2-5, with D maybe TRBD1 (8 bases). The CDR3 consists of 15 residues. Germline CDR1 and CDR2: ENHRY and SYGVKD. Trimming pared 6 bases from V and 1 base from J, leaving 15 bases between. CDR3: CAISKQGGVQETQYF. The CDR3 DNA is TGTGCCATCAGCAAACAGGGGGGGGTCCAAGAGACCCAGTACTTC.

V is TRBV7-2 and J is TRBJ2-2, with 8 bases fitting TRBD2. V lost 2 bases to trimming and J lost 6 bases; unmatched junction nucleotides: 8. The CDR3 spans 16 residues. Germline V gene lookup returns CDR1 SGHTA and CDR2 FQGNSA. The CDR3 spells CASSLHRGRQAGELFF. The CDR3 DNA follows: TGTGCCAGCAGCTTACATCGCGGGAGGCAAGCCGGGGAGCTGTTTTTT.